This T cell receptor beta chain was profiled in a study of CD8+ T cells in alopecia areata. Study as a whole: Treated patients received oral tofacitinib, 5 to 10 mg twice daily.

V lost 0 bases to trimming and J lost 5 bases, with 11 bases between them. The CDR3 totals 13 residues. Germline V gene sequence: CDR1 GTSNPN, CDR2 SVGIG (reference sequence). Sequencing used cDNA as its template, made by extracting RNA and reverse transcribing it. Only in-frame clones appear in the TCRdb table, and some are missing; sequencing was by immunoSEQ multiplex PCR. The sample consists of some 130,000 clones, 49% of them appearing once. Source: CD8+ T cells sorted from blood, taken at week 0. The TCR was taken from a human donor with alopecia areata. The rearrangement uses TRBV30 and TRBJ2-7; D is uncertain. Here the CDR3 reads CAWSVRIAHEQYF. The CDR3 nucleotides are TGTGCCTGGAGTGTACGAATCGCCCACGAGCAGTACTTC. The variable domain in full, with the rest retrieved from reference TRBV30 and TRBJ2-7, is SQTIHQWPATLVQPVGSPLSLECTVEGTSNPNLYWYRQAAGRGLQLLFYSVGIGQISSEVPQNLSASRPQDRQFILSSKKLLLSDSGFYLCAWSVRIAHEQYFGPGTRLTVT.